The clone carrying this TCR beta chain appeared a few times. As yet, its antigen is unknown. V was trimmed by 7 bases and J by 1 base, leaving 16 bases between them. CDR1 and CDR2 from the germline V gene are MNHEY and SVGEGT. The CDR3 has 15 residues. This sample was included in a study of T-cell memory formation after mild COVID-19. Regarding the study as a whole: The finding that pre-infection memory included some responding clones suggested that cross-reactive memory joined. Chiefly within CM and EM were the contracting CD4+ clones; CD8+ ones were within EMRA. Nothing showed for sure that second-wave clones peaking on day 37 were SARS-CoV-2 specific. CD4/CD8 balance characterized clones contracting day 15 to 85, and CD4+ skew characterized later expanders.

MiXCR, applied by TCRdb to the 5' RACE reads, yields one record per CDR3 protein. Among about 250,000 distinct CDR3 sequences listed, 18% were seen once. This chain uses TRBV6-2 or TRBV6-3 with TRBJ1-1, with a possible D match to TRBD1 (5 bases). The sequence was collected from a man aged 18 to 29 who had mild COVID-19 (a few samples of this study predate the infection). Cell type and time point are not known. Sequenced material: PBMCs or a T cell subset sorted from them (not recorded which). The CDR3 spells CASNLLGGANTEAFF. For the CDR3, the DNA is TGTGCCAGCAACCTCCTCGGGGGAGCGAACACTGAAGCTTTCTTT.